This T cell receptor (beta chain) appears in the sequencing data of a study of blood T cell repertoires in COVID-19. Only in-frame clones appear in the TCRdb table, and some are missing; sequencing was by immunoSEQ multiplex PCR. The sample carries 250,000 to 400,000 clones, roughly nine tenths recorded once. Trimming at V came to 1 base and at J to 7 bases, leaving 7 bases not matched to a gene. The germline CDR1 and CDR2 sequences are SGHNT and YYREEE (reference sequence). This CDR3 region has 15 residues. The Seattle site enrolled patients during active infection and followed them longitudinally. This sequence was found in a young woman with COVID-19, enrolled during active disease. V gene TRBV5-4 combines with J gene TRBJ2-1, with 8 bases aligning to TRBD2. Sequences were obtained from peripheral blood. The CDR3 region has the DNA TGTGCCAGCAGCTTGATAACTAGCGGAATAAATGAGCAGTTCTTC. It specifies CASSLITSGINEQFF.